The clone carrying this T cell receptor (beta chain) has only a few counts. Its cognate antigen is unknown. This record comes from a study of response to subunit inactivated influenza vaccine. The CDR3 covers 16 residues. CDR1 MNHEY and CDR2 SVGAGI come from the germline V gene. V shed 2 bases, J shed 0 bases, and the junction held 4 bases outside the gene matches. Study findings and constraints: There was a suggestion from the authors that each seasonal influenza vaccination recruits few new T cells.

TCRdb fed the RT-PCR reads into MiXCR, producing one record per CDR3 protein. Altogether roughly 760,000 distinct CDR3 sequences are present, around 21% being singletons, with the ten largest covering around 9.6%. This clonotype was obtained from a man between 45 and 60 years old who received an inactivated influenza vaccine. The sample was PBMCs from blood, taken about 5 days after vaccination. V usage is TRBV6-5 and J usage is TRBJ1-5, with 7 positions matching TRBD1. CDR3 amino acids: CASSYLDRDSNQPQHF. The CDR3 DNA follows: TGTGCCAGCAGTTACCTCGACAGGGATAGCAATCAGCCCCAGCATTTT.